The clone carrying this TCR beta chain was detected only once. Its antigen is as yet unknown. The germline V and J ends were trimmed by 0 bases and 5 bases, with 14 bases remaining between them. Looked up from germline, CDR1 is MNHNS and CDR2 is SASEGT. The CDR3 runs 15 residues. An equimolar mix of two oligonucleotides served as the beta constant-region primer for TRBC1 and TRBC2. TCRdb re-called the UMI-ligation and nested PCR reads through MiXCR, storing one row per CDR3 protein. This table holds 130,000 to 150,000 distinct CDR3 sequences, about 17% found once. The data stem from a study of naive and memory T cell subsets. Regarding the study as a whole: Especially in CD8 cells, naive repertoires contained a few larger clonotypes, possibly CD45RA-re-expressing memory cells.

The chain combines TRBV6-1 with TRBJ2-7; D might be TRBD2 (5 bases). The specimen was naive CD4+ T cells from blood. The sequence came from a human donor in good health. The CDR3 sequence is CASSEAGVSFDEQYF. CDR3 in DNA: TGTGCCAGCAGTGAAGCGGGAGTGAGTTTCGACGAGCAGTACTTC.